The TCR beta chain under discussion was sequenced for a study of OX40 agonist ivuxolimab in advanced cancers. Turning to the overall study: Ivuxolimab, which targeted the costimulatory receptor OX40 (CD134), was an agonistic, fully human IgG2 monoclonal antibody. Among the approximately 50 dose-escalation patients, approximately 20 had hepatocellular carcinoma, 15 or so melanoma, 9 renal cell carcinoma and 9 head and neck cancer. A male proportion of approximately 83% and a mean age of roughly 55 years, ranging from about 20 to 80, were recorded for the dose-escalation cohort. The paper reports the monotherapy dose-escalation portion (N of about 50 patients) of the phase I ivuxolimab trial. Peripheral TCRbeta sequencing aimed to test whether ivuxolimab altered TCR sequence diversity and caused clonal T-cell expansion. Intravenous ivuxolimab was administered to patients every 2 weeks at six dose levels: 0.01, 0.1, 0.3, 1.5, 3 and 10 mg/kg. Prior anti-PD-1, anti-PD-L1 or anti-CTLA-4 therapy was permitted, and 30% to 45% of dose-escalation patients had received checkpoint inhibitors. Three dose-escalation patients achieved partial responses, one with hepatocellular carcinoma and two with cutaneous melanoma.

Findings and caveats that apply to the study as a whole: Clonal expansion of both CD4+ and CD8+ blood T cells was observed from baseline to week 6 at doses 0.1 to 3.0 mg/kg. The antigen specificity of the clonally expanded peripheral T cells was not determined. After ivuxolimab, CD8+ T cells had more expanded clones than CD4+ T cells on average. Low levels of normalized T-cell clonal expansion were also seen in some nonresponding patients. In partial responders in the 0.1-3.0 mg/kg groups, normalized peripheral clonal expansion was found to be among the lowest, especially among CD8+ T cells.

About this clone: The antigen it binds to is not known. There are no base qualities to consult, and no much larger clone falls within one base.

The trial excluded patients who had a history of autoimmune disease or were on systemic immunosuppression. Peripheral blood for TCR sequencing was drawn from every dose cohort at baseline, at cycle 4 day 1 and at cycle 7 day 1. The samples were taken from a phase I, first-in-human, multicenter, open-label dose-escalation trial of ivuxolimab. Adults with locally advanced or metastatic head and neck squamous cell, hepatocellular, melanoma or renal cell carcinoma were enrolled in the trial. Before TCR sequencing, CD4+ and CD8+ T cells were separately sorted from peripheral blood. Genomic DNA was extracted from sorted cells for sequencing of the TCRbeta CDR3 region. The immunoSEQ Assay was used for sequencing of TCRbeta CDR3 regions. TCRdb's version of the immuneACCESS table is confined to in-frame rearrangements and falls short of the full clone set. An unresolved V gene accounts for under half of the shortfall where checked; the remainder is of unknown origin. For this sample the table gives around 93,000 clones, of which 87% were detected only once. The top ten clonotypes cover around 1.5% of the sample.

The cysteine opens and the phenylalanine closes a CDR3 of 15 amino acids. Of all the DNA, just the CDR3 is kept, 45 bases in frame from base 1. V is clipped by 5 bases and J by 8 bases, and the sequence between their germline boundaries is 18 bases long. Via the germline V gene, CDR1 is MNHEY and CDR2 SVGAGI. Sequences were derived from CD4+ or CD8+ T cells sorted from blood, sampled in a trial of the OX40 agonist ivuxolimab. The rearranged segments are TRBV6-5 and TRBJ1-4, with no D gene named confidently. The clonotype was recovered from an adult with an advanced solid tumor such as melanoma, head and neck, liver or kidney cancer. The bases are TGTGCCAGCAGTACGGGCAGCTTGGGAAGAGAAAAACTGTTTTTT. This encodes CASSTGSLGREKLFF.